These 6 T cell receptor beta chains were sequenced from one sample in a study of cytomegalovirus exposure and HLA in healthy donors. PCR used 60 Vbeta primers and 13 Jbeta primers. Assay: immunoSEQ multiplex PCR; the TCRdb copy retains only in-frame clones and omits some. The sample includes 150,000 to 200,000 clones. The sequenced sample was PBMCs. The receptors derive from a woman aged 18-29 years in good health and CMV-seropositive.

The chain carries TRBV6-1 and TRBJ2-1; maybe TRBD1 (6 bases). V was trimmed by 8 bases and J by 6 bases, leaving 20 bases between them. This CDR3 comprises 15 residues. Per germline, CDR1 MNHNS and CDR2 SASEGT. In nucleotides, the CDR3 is TGTGCCAGCCAACCAGGGGTTTCATCCCCCAATGAGCAGTTCTTC. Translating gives CASQPGVSSPNEQFF.

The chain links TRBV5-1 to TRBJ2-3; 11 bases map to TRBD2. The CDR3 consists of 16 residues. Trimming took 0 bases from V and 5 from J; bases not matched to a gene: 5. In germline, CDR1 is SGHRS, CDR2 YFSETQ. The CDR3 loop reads CASSLAELAGVDTQYF. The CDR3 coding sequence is TGCGCCAGCAGCTTGGCCGAACTAGCGGGGGTAGATACGCAGTATTTT.

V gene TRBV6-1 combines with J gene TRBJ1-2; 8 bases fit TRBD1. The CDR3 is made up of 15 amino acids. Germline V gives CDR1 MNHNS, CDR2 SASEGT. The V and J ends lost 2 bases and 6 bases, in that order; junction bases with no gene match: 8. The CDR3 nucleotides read TGTGCCAGCAGTGAACTAAGACAGGGGAGGGATGGCTACACCTTC. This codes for CASSELRQGRDGYTF.

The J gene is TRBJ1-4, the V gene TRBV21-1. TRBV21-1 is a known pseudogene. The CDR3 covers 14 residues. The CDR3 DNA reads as TGTGCCAGCACCTTTGGGGGGTTTGGTGAAAAACTGTTTTTT. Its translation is CASTFGGFGEKLFF.

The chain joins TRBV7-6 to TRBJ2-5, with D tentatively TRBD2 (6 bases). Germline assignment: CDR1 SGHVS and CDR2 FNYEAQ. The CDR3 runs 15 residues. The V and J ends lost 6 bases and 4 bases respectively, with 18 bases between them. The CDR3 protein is CASSPRGGGGETQYF. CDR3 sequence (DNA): TGTGCCAGCAGTCCTCGTGGGGGAGGAGGAGAGACCCAGTACTTC.

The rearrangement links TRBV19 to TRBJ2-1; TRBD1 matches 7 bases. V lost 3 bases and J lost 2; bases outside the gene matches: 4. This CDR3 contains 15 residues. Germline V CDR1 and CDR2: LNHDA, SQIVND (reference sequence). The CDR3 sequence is CASSIAGGPYNEQFF. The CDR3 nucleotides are TGTGCCAGTAGTATTGCAGGGGGTCCCTACAATGAGCAGTTCTTC. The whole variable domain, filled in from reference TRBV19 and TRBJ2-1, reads DGGITQSPKYLFRKEGQNVTLSCEQNLNHDAMYWYRQDPGQGLRLIYYSQIVNDFQKGDIAEGYSVSREKKESFPLTVTSAQKNPTAFYLCASSIAGGPYNEQFFGPGTRLTVL.